These 15 T cell receptor beta chains were all obtained from the same sample, sequenced in a study of blood T cell repertoires in COVID-19. The data were produced by immunoSEQ multiplex PCR, yet TCRdb's version contains in-frame clones alone and is incomplete. This sample has more than 250,000 clones, with 90% found just once. The specimen was PBMCs or T cells enriched from blood (not recorded which). The receptor source for this set is a woman younger than 30 with acute COVID-19.

This chain links TRBV5-4 with TRBJ2-5; weak D call: TRBD2 (5 bases). With 3 bases removed from V and 5 bases from J, the gap between germline ends came to 11 bases. Germline V gene data show CDR1 as SGHNT and CDR2 as YYREEE (reference sequence). CDR3 length equals 13 residues. The CDR3 loop reads CASSSNRRETQYF. The CDR3 DNA follows: TGTGCCAGCAGCTCAAATAGGAGGGAGACCCAGTACTTC.

CDR3 DNA sequence: TGTGCCAGTAACGGGCAACAGGGAGGGGCCAACGTCCTGACTTTC. This gives the protein CASNGQQGGANVLTF. The chain has TRBV19 and TRBJ2-6; D perhaps matches TRBD1 (6 bases). Trimming removed 7 bases from V and 4 bases from J, with 14 bases in between. From germline, CDR1 is LNHDA and CDR2 SQIVND (reference sequence). CDR3 length equals 15 residues.

V gene TRBV15 combines with J gene TRBJ2-1; D not resolved. V was shortened by 2 bases and J by 0 bases, with 14 bases between the two germline ends. The CDR3 is 17 residues long. Germline loops: CDR1 LNHNV, CDR2 YYDKDF (reference sequence). CDR3 in amino acids: CATSRSRSMSSYNEQFF. The CDR3 coding sequence is TGTGCCACCAGCAGATCCCGATCTATGAGCTCCTACAATGAGCAGTTCTTC.

The table lists this clone with a few counts. The genes are TRBV19 and TRBJ2-7, with TRBD1 matching over 9 bases. J gave up 6 bases and V 4 bases, and 10 bases lay outside the gene matches. The CDR3 spans 15 residues. Germline V gene sequence: CDR1 LNHDA, CDR2 SQIVND (reference sequence). In DNA form, the CDR3 reads TGTGCCAGTAGTACTATCCCGGGACAGGGCTCCGAGCAGTACTTC. Translated, it gives CASSTIPGQGSEQYF.

This clone was seen a handful of times. V gene TRBV24-1 combines with J gene TRBJ2-2, with 8 nucleotides matching TRBD2. V shed 4 bases and J 6 bases; nucleotides not matched to a gene: 6. Germline lookup yields CDR1 KGHDR and CDR2 SFDVKD. This CDR3 is built from 15 residues. In DNA form, the CDR3 reads TGTGCCACCAGTGACGCGGGACTAGAGGCCGGGGAGCTGTTTTTT. Its translation: CATSDAGLEAGELFF.

The CDR3, as DNA: TGTGCCAGCAGCTTAAGGGAGGTGGGTTATAGCAATCAGCCCCAGCATTTT. Its translation is CASSLREVGYSNQPQHF. The rearrangement links TRBV7-2 to TRBJ1-5; D is unresolved. CDR3 length equals 17 residues. Germline-derived CDR1 and CDR2 are SGHTA and FQGNSA. Trimming shortened V by 2 bases and J by 0 bases, and 14 bases separated the two germline ends.

The chain combines TRBV7-9 with TRBJ1-4; D is perhaps TRBD1 (5 bases). CDR1 is SEHNR, CDR2 FQNEAQ, per germline (reference sequence). The CDR3 spans 15 residues. V was cut by 1 base and J by 5 bases, with 11 bases left in between. In DNA, the CDR3 is TGTGCCAGCAGCTTAGTGGGGGGACGAAATGAAAAACTGTTTTTT. It is translated as CASSLVGGRNEKLFF.

DNA of the CDR3: TGTGCCAGCAGCCGAACTGCCAAGCGGGAGGGCACAGATACGCAGTATTTT. Protein: CASSRTAKREGTDTQYF. The V gene is TRBV14, the J gene TRBJ2-3, with 9 bases aligning to TRBD2. CDR3 length equals 17 residues. V shed 4 bases, J shed 1 base, and the junction held 9 bases outside the gene matches. Germline loops: CDR1 SGHDN, CDR2 FVKESK.

V usage is TRBV28 and J usage is TRBJ2-7, with TRBD2 as a possible D gene (5 bases). The germline V gene encodes CDR1 MDHEN and CDR2 SYDVKM. V lost 3 bases and J 7 bases, leaving 25 bases between the germline ends. The CDR3 has 17 amino acids. The CDR3 region is CASSFGYGVGVPGEQYF. For the CDR3, the DNA is TGTGCCAGCAGTTTCGGATATGGAGTAGGAGTTCCGGGAGAGCAGTACTTC.

This rearrangement joins TRBV28 to TRBJ2-7; 7 nucleotides match TRBD2. CDR1 is MDHEN, CDR2 SYDVKM, per germline. Losses at the gene ends were 2 bases for V and 3 bases for J; bases not matched to a gene: 4. The CDR3 has 14 amino acids. The CDR3, as DNA: TGTGCCAGCAGTTTAGGACTAGTGGGCTACGAGCAGTACTTC. Translation gives CASSLGLVGYEQYF.

The chain employs TRBV5-1 and TRBJ2-3; possible D gene TRBD2, 5 bases. The CDR3 sequence is 15 residues long. Trimming took off 4 bases at V and 2 bases at J, with 14 bases between the two ends. Germline CDR1 SGHRS, CDR2 YFSETQ. CDR3 DNA: TGCGCCAGCAGCCCGAGGGAAGGCACCACAGATACGCAGTATTTT. Translating it yields CASSPREGTTDTQYF.

The chain couples TRBV6-5 to TRBJ1-2, with a tentative D call TRBD1 (5 bases). The V gene's germline CDR1 is MNHEY and CDR2 SVGAGI. The length of the CDR3 is 13 residues. Trimming took 4 bases from V and 9 from J, leaving 15 bases between them. This CDR3 is CASSLTVRGSYTF. DNA of the CDR3: TGTGCCAGCAGTTTGACTGTGCGGGGGAGCTACACCTTC.

The chain recombines TRBV6-5 with TRBJ2-2, with TRBD1 matching 12 bases. Per germline, CDR1 MNHEY and CDR2 SVGAGI. There are 15 residues in the CDR3. V lost 8 bases and J lost 5; bases outside the gene matches: 6. As DNA, the CDR3 is TGTGCCAGCCTGGGACAGGGGGCTTCAACCGGGGAGCTGTTTTTT. It yields the protein CASLGQGASTGELFF.

The genes are TRBV7-2 and TRBJ2-3; D perhaps matches TRBD1 (6 bases). Between the trimmed V and J ends, which lost 7 bases and 4 bases, there was a span of 18 bases. There are 15 residues in the CDR3. Per the germline V gene, CDR1 is SGHTA and CDR2 is FQGNSA. The CDR3 loop reads CASTQTQGQADTQYF. CDR3 DNA: TGTGCCAGCACCCAAACACAGGGCCAAGCAGATACGCAGTATTTT. Supplemented by reference TRBV7-2 and TRBJ2-3, the full variable domain reads GAGVSQSPSNKVTEKGKDVELRCDPISGHTALYWYRQSLGQGLEFLIYFQGNSAPDKSGLPSDRFSAERTGGSVSTLTIQRTQQEDSAVYLCASTQTQGQADTQYFGPGTRLTVL.

V usage is TRBV5-1 and J usage is TRBJ2-2, with a possible D match to TRBD1 (7 bases). The CDR3 contains 16 residues. Germline V gene lookup returns CDR1 SGHRS and CDR2 YFSETQ. Trimming pared 0 bases from V and 5 bases from J, leaving 14 bases between. The CDR3 spells CASSLGYRGGTGELFF. Written as DNA, the CDR3 is TGCGCCAGCAGCTTGGGATACAGGGGAGGAACCGGGGAGCTGTTTTTT.